A single sample is the source of the 6 T cell receptor beta chains below, sequenced in a study of graft-versus-host responses after intestinal transplantation (dated by TCRdb to about 2021). Library preparation used the immunoSEQ multiplex PCR assay. TCRdb's version of the immuneACCESS table is confined to in-frame rearrangements and falls short of the full clone set. An unresolved V gene accounts for under half of the shortfall where checked; the remainder is of unknown origin. The sample data list tens of thousands of clones, and 85% to 90% of these were observed just once. The ten largest clonotypes hold roughly 0.37% of the sample. The antigens for these receptors are not known. The sample's time point, from its label and the paper: cells obtained before transplantation from donor or recipient. The sample was unstimulated CD4+ T cells sorted from spleen or lymph node cells, taken before intestinal transplant. These receptors originate from a human donor who received an intestinal transplant.

The chain has TRBV11-2 and TRBJ2-1, with D maybe TRBD2 (5 bases). Germline-derived CDR1 and CDR2 are SGHAT and FQNNGV. The CDR3 runs to 14 residues. V was trimmed by 1 base and J by 6 bases, leaving 10 bases between them. CDR3 in amino acids: CASSLVRRANEQFF. CDR3 DNA sequence: TGTGCCAGCAGCTTAGTCAGGCGGGCCAATGAGCAGTTCTTC.

This clone appeared once. The chain employs TRBV6-1 and TRBJ2-3, with D uncertain. Germline CDR1 MNHNS, CDR2 SASEGT. This CDR3 contains 15 residues. V was pared by 2 bases and J by 4 bases, with 13 bases between. CDR3 nucleotides: TGTGCCAGCAGTGAATATGGCAGTACCCCAGATACGCAGTATTTT. Residues: CASSEYGSTPDTQYF.

V usage is TRBV6-6 and J usage is TRBJ1-2, with TRBD1 identical over 8 bases. Germline loops: CDR1 MNHNY, CDR2 SVGAGI (reference sequence). The V gene end was trimmed by 6 bases and the J gene end by 4 bases; junction bases not matched to a gene: 13. The CDR3 length is 16 residues. The DNA for the CDR3 is TGTGCCAGCAGCGACGTCCGCGGACAGGGCCTCTATGGCTACACCTTC. Its translation is CASSDVRGQGLYGYTF.

This clone was observed once. This sequence joins TRBV4-2 and TRBJ2-1; TRBD1 matches at 8 bases. This CDR3 spans 17 amino acids. The germline V gene encodes CDR1 LGHNA and CDR2 YNFKEQ. V lost 1 base and J lost 5; bases outside the gene matches: 10. CDR3 loop: CASSQGLDRDQDNEQFF. The CDR3 DNA is TGTGCCAGCAGCCAAGGATTGGACAGGGACCAGGACAATGAGCAGTTCTTC.

This chain connects TRBV5-1 to TRBJ2-2; TRBD1 aligns across 7 bases. CDR3 size: 15 residues. V lost 6 bases to trimming and J lost 2 bases; unmatched junction nucleotides: 7. CDR1 and CDR2 from the germline V gene are SGHRS and YFSETQ. The DNA of the CDR3 is TGCGCCAGCAAGACAGACAGGGTCAACACCGGGGAGCTGTTTTTT. Translation: CASKTDRVNTGELFF.

This clone has a handful of counts. CDR3 amino acids: CASSPRAGELRSGNTIYF. The CDR3 DNA sequence: TGTGCCAGCAGCCCCCGGGCGGGGGAACTCCGCTCTGGAAACACCATATATTTT. This sequence joins TRBV4-2 and TRBJ1-3; D is perhaps TRBD1 (5 bases). Germline values: CDR1 LGHNA, CDR2 YNFKEQ. Trimming removed 4 bases at V and 0 bases at J, with 19 bases between. The CDR3 sequence is 18 residues long.